The following is a T cell receptor beta chain sequence with its context. Its antigen is unidentified. Sequenced by immunoSEQ multiplex PCR; TCRdb stores in-frame clones only, minus some. The data contain some 70,000 clones, around nine tenths of them singletons. Germline-derived CDR1 and CDR2 are MNHEY and SMNVEV (reference sequence). The CDR3 has 14 amino acids. V lost 8 bases to trimming and J lost 1 base, with 13 bases between them. This entry comes from a study of graft-versus-host responses after intestinal transplantation. For the study at large: Isolated intestinal, liver-intestinal, or multivisceral transplants were what recipients had. Among the recipients, all got anti-thymocyte globulin induction and then tacrolimus and steroids for 3 to 4 years. General observations from the study: Those patients showing graft-donor T cell macrochimerism displayed high graft-versus-host to host-versus-graft clonal ratios in allografts.

The J gene is TRBJ2-3, the V gene TRBV27; D unclear. This TCR was sampled from a human donor who was the organ donor for an intestinal transplant. The starting material was unstimulated CD8+ T cells sorted from spleen or lymph node cells, obtained before transplant. CDR3 DNA sequence: TGTGCCAGCGTACGGATTGGCGGCACAGATACGCAGTATTTT. Translation: CASVRIGGTDTQYF.